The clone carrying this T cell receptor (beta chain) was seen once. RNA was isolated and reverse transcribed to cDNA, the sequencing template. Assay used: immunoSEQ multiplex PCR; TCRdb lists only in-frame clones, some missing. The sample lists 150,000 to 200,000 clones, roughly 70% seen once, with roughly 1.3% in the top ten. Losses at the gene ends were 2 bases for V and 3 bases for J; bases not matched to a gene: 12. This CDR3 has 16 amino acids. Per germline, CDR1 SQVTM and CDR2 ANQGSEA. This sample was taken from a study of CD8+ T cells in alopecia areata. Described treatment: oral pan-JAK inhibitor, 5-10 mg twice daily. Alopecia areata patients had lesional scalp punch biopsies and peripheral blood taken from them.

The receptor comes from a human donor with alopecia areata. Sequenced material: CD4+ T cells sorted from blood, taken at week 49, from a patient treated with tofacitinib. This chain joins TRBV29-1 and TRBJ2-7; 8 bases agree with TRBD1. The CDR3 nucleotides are TGCAGCGTTGAAACACAGGGGGAGGACTCCTACTACGAGCAGTACTTC. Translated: CSVETQGEDSYYEQYF.